Listed below are T cell receptor beta chains from one sample, sequenced in a study of molecular identifiers for immune sequencing clone quantification. In TCRdb, the PCR reads were re-called with MiXCR into one record per CDR3 protein. The sample carries 70,000 to 95,000 distinct CDR3 sequences, under 20% recorded once. Sequencing was performed on naive CD8+ T cells from blood, with Jurkat cell RNA spiked in. The source is a human donor in good health. Some libraries in this study had Jurkat cell RNA spiked in. Both conserved end residues are part of each CDR3. Fields, in order: J gene, clone size, V gene, CDR3 protein. Clone size is given for some rows only: seen once, a few or many times, or a class if the clone is expanded.

j_call: TRBJ2-5; clone_size: few; v_call: TRBV6-2/TRBV6-3; cdr3_aa: CASRAGTGALETQYF
j_call: TRBJ2-5; clone_size: many; v_call: TRBV3-1; cdr3_aa: CASSKVEEVLQETQYF
j_call: TRBJ1-1; clone_size: many; v_call: TRBV7-7; cdr3_aa: CASSLGHPPTEAFF
j_call: TRBJ1-1; clone_size: many; v_call: TRBV12-3/TRBV12-4; cdr3_aa: CASRKQGRWNTEAFF
j_call: TRBJ1-5; clone_size: many; v_call: TRBV6-2/TRBV6-3; cdr3_aa: CASSYPPMAVSNQPQHF
j_call: TRBJ2-6; clone_size: .; v_call: TRBV10-3; cdr3_aa: CAISESAWDSLNSGANVLTF
j_call: TRBJ2-5; clone_size: many; v_call: TRBV7-4; cdr3_aa: CASSFPGQGDTQYF
j_call: TRBJ2-3; clone_size: .; v_call: TRBV6-2/TRBV6-3; cdr3_aa: CASSYLSSSTDTQYF
j_call: TRBJ1-3; clone_size: many; v_call: TRBV5-1; cdr3_aa: CASSLEGSGNTIYF
j_call: TRBJ2-6; clone_size: many; v_call: TRBV5-1; cdr3_aa: CASWWGFSGANVLTF
j_call: TRBJ2-7; clone_size: .; v_call: TRBV7-9; cdr3_aa: CASSSEKTVSYEQYF
j_call: TRBJ1-1; clone_size: many; v_call: TRBV6-2/TRBV6-3; cdr3_aa: CASNSGGDRTEAFF
j_call: TRBJ2-3; clone_size: many; v_call: TRBV14; cdr3_aa: CASSRERQTSDTQYF
j_call: TRBJ1-2; clone_size: many; v_call: TRBV7-8; cdr3_aa: CASSPTQAGANYGYTF
j_call: TRBJ2-7; clone_size: many; v_call: TRBV21-1; cdr3_aa: CASSKAAELAGGPDEQYF
j_call: TRBJ1-2; clone_size: few; v_call: TRBV29-1; cdr3_aa: CSVVGGELYGYTF
j_call: TRBJ1-2; clone_size: many; v_call: TRBV13; cdr3_aa: CASSQDRRNYGYTF
j_call: TRBJ2-1; clone_size: many; v_call: TRBV30; cdr3_aa: CAWSESPGTSVNEQFF
j_call: TRBJ2-3; clone_size: many; v_call: TRBV4-3; cdr3_aa: CASSRERQTDTQYF
j_call: TRBJ2-4; clone_size: many; v_call: TRBV5-1; cdr3_aa: CASSLEGQPKLAKNIQYF
j_call: TRBJ2-5; clone_size: .; v_call: TRBV19; cdr3_aa: CASTSGEQEIQETQYF
j_call: TRBJ1-1; clone_size: many; v_call: TRBV29-1; cdr3_aa: CSVVWGTEAFF
j_call: TRBJ1-2; clone_size: .; v_call: TRBV27; cdr3_aa: CASRQGAHGYTF
j_call: TRBJ2-3; clone_size: many; v_call: TRBV27; cdr3_aa: CASSLGGRGSTDTQYF
j_call: TRBJ2-1; clone_size: many; v_call: TRBV12-3/TRBV12-4; cdr3_aa: CASRGNEQFF
j_call: TRBJ2-2; clone_size: many; v_call: TRBV6-2/TRBV6-3; cdr3_aa: CASSYRTGEPTGELFF
j_call: TRBJ2-3; clone_size: many; v_call: TRBV10-3; cdr3_aa: CAISDVRAEDTQYF
j_call: TRBJ2-3; clone_size: many; v_call: TRBV28; cdr3_aa: CASSGGDKTDTQYF
j_call: TRBJ2-1; clone_size: many; v_call: TRBV15; cdr3_aa: CATSRAPGVGYNEQFF
j_call: TRBJ1-4; clone_size: many; v_call: TRBV7-9; cdr3_aa: CASSLEGHRNEKLFF
j_call: TRBJ2-7; clone_size: many; v_call: TRBV28; cdr3_aa: CASSLNREVSYEQYF
j_call: TRBJ2-3; clone_size: many; v_call: TRBV14; cdr3_aa: CASSHFSTDTQYF
j_call: TRBJ2-7; clone_size: many; v_call: TRBV7-9; cdr3_aa: CASSPVLDRVVF
j_call: TRBJ2-3; clone_size: many; v_call: TRBV9; cdr3_aa: CASSGLAGESTDTQYF
j_call: TRBJ2-7; clone_size: many; v_call: TRBV7-9; cdr3_aa: CASSLGAREQYF
j_call: TRBJ1-1; clone_size: .; v_call: TRBV7-2; cdr3_aa: CANSIDLVGQGANTETFF
j_call: TRBJ2-1; clone_size: many; v_call: TRBV7-9; cdr3_aa: CASSPQGNNEQFF
j_call: TRBJ2-3; clone_size: many; v_call: TRBV12-3/TRBV12-4; cdr3_aa: CASSPSGRTDTQYF
j_call: TRBJ2-6; clone_size: many; v_call: TRBV27; cdr3_aa: CASRKPGANVLTF
j_call: TRBJ2-6; clone_size: many; v_call: TRBV20-1; cdr3_aa: CSARRQVDNSGANVLTF
j_call: TRBJ2-5; clone_size: many; v_call: TRBV19; cdr3_aa: CASSIPGGQETQYF
j_call: TRBJ2-1; clone_size: many; v_call: TRBV14; cdr3_aa: CASSQLAGPYNEQFF
j_call: TRBJ1-1; clone_size: many; v_call: TRBV6-5; cdr3_aa: CASRSTGQLEAFF
j_call: TRBJ2-6; clone_size: many; v_call: TRBV5-6; cdr3_aa: CASSPGTVSSGANVLTF
j_call: TRBJ2-5; clone_size: many; v_call: TRBV11-2; cdr3_aa: CASSFDQETQYF
j_call: TRBJ1-2; clone_size: many; v_call: TRBV11-2; cdr3_aa: CASSLALGGESYGYTF
j_call: TRBJ1-1; clone_size: many; v_call: TRBV5-4; cdr3_aa: CASSFAGNTEAFF
j_call: TRBJ2-7; clone_size: many; v_call: TRBV7-6; cdr3_aa: CASSLGEATYEQYF
j_call: TRBJ1-1; clone_size: .; v_call: TRBV4-3; cdr3_aa: CTSSHGDGPEAFF
j_call: TRBJ2-4; clone_size: many; v_call: TRBV28; cdr3_aa: CASRKVTVKNIQYF
j_call: TRBJ2-3; clone_size: many; v_call: TRBV14; cdr3_aa: CASSQYQGAGDTQYF
j_call: TRBJ1-2; clone_size: many; v_call: TRBV2; cdr3_aa: CASRGTDNYGYTF
j_call: TRBJ2-5; clone_size: many; v_call: TRBV7-6; cdr3_aa: CASSPQRRQETQYF